Listed here are 17 T cell receptor beta chains from one sample, sequenced in a study of beta chain features in type 1 diabetes (dated by TCRdb to 2016 to 2019). Libraries were prepared through the immunoSEQ multiplex PCR assay. The entire amount of isolated RNA was reverse transcribed using the High Capacity cDNA Reverse Transcription Kit, so the sequenced TCRB transcripts were expressed ones. The clones in this table, taken by TCRdb from immuneACCESS, are in-frame only. Not every clone is retained; where verified, under half of the shortfall comes from an unresolved V gene, and the cause of the rest is unknown. The sample table lists over 65,000 clones, roughly 30% of them with a count of one. 0.4% to 0.55% of the sample lies in the top ten. The sample comprised stem cell memory CD4+ T cells from blood. This specimen's cell subset or site label, per the study, means: stem cell-like memory CD4+ T cells. All receptors come from a woman aged 18 to 35 in good health.

The V and J genes are TRBV6-6 and TRBJ2-7, with TRBD2 as a possible D gene (5 bases). The CDR3 totals 16 residues. V was cut by 0 bases and J by 3 bases, with 15 bases left in between. CDR1 and CDR2 (germline): MNHNY, SVGAGI (reference sequence). In DNA form, the CDR3 reads TGTGCCAGCAGTTACTCCTCGCGGGCCCTGAACTACGAGCAGTACTTC. It yields the protein CASSYSSRALNYEQYF.

The chain links TRBV30 to TRBJ2-3; 16 positions match TRBD2. The CDR3 runs 17 residues. Per the germline V gene, CDR1 is GTSNPN and CDR2 is SVGIG (reference sequence). V trimming: 6 bases; J trimming: 0 bases; junction bases outside the gene matches: 6. The CDR3 spells CACPPGLAGGSTDTQYF. The DNA for the CDR3 is TGTGCCTGCCCCCCGGGACTAGCGGGAGGGAGCACAGATACGCAGTATTTT.

This clone was detected a few times. The V and J genes are TRBV19 and TRBJ1-1; maybe TRBD1 (6 bases). The germline gives CDR1 LNHDA, CDR2 SQIVND (reference sequence). The CDR3 runs to 12 residues. Trimming took off 11 bases at V and 1 base at J, with 11 bases between the two ends. The DNA of the CDR3 is TGTGCCGCGGGGGGGCGGAACACTGAAGCTTTCTTT. It translates to CAAGGRNTEAFF.

This clone was seen only a few times. This sequence joins TRBV19 and TRBJ1-5; no clear D gene. Per the germline V gene, CDR1 is LNHDA and CDR2 is SQIVND (reference sequence). This CDR3 comprises 16 residues. V was trimmed by 5 bases and J by 5 bases, leaving 19 bases between them. DNA for the CDR3: TGTGCCAGTAGTCCGGGGATGCAGAAGGCAGATCAGCCCCAGCATTTT. Its protein is CASSPGMQKADQPQHF.

As regards this clone: Since a much larger clone is just one base distant, this may be a read error. V and J are TRBV7-2 and TRBJ1-1; TRBD1 is a possible D gene (5 bases). Deletions cut 5 bases from V and 1 base from J, with 8 bases between. CDR1 SGHTA and CDR2 FQGNSA come from the germline V gene. The CDR3 extends over 13 amino acids. DNA of the CDR3: TGTGCCAGCAGCCCTCAGGGGAACACTGAAGCTTTCTTT. This gives the protein CASSPQGNTEAFF.

The chain is built from TRBV29-1 and TRBJ2-3; tentative D call: TRBD1 (5 bases). The CDR3 loop spans 13 amino acids. Germline V gene lookup returns CDR1 SQVTM and CDR2 ANQGSEA. Deletions cut 2 bases from V and 3 bases from J, with 9 bases between. CDR3 nucleotide sequence: TGCAGCGTTGAAACCCAGGGAACAGATACGCAGTATTTT. Its protein product is CSVETQGTDTQYF.

This clone was recorded a few times. As DNA, the CDR3 is TGTGCCAGCAGCTACATGGCGGCGGGGGGTGGCAATGAGCAGTTCTTC. Translating gives CASSYMAAGGGNEQFF. V is TRBV2 and J is TRBJ2-1; TRBD2 matches 8 bases. CDR1 SNHLY and CDR2 FYNNEI come from the germline V gene. The CDR3 contains 16 residues. The ends lost 6 bases at V and 6 bases at J; junction bases unmatched: 13.

This clone has only a few counts. The chain carries TRBV5-4 and TRBJ1-5, with D hard to call. The germline V and J ends were trimmed by 4 bases and 0 bases, with 11 bases remaining between them. The length of the CDR3 is 15 residues. Germline-derived CDR1 and CDR2 are SGHNT and YYREEE (reference sequence). The CDR3 region is CASSRSGDSNQPQHF. The CDR3 DNA follows: TGTGCCAGCAGCCGTTCAGGTGATAGCAATCAGCCCCAGCATTTT.

This rearrangement joins TRBV7-9 to TRBJ1-1, with no clear D. The V end lost 2 bases, the J end lost 1 base, and 14 bases lay between the germline ends. The germline V gene has CDR1 SEHNR and CDR2 FQNEAQ (reference sequence). This CDR3 is built from 16 residues. The CDR3 region is CASSLLQIWANTEAFF. The CDR3 DNA follows: TGTGCCAGCAGCTTACTGCAAATCTGGGCGAACACTGAAGCTTTCTTT.

This clone was counted between two and nine times. The J gene is TRBJ2-5, the V gene TRBV7-2; 11 bases are shared with TRBD2. Germline V gene lookup returns CDR1 SGHTA and CDR2 FQGNSA. This CDR3 region has 14 residues. V trimming: 3 bases; J trimming: 8 bases; junction bases outside the gene matches: 5. The CDR3 region has the DNA TGTGCCAGCAGCTTGGGACTAGCGGAGGGTACCCAGTACTTC. Its translation is CASSLGLAEGTQYF.

This chain uses TRBV10-3 with TRBJ1-1, with D unresolved. The CDR3 runs to 12 residues. The germline V gene encodes CDR1 ENHRY and CDR2 SYGVKD. Trimming pared 3 bases from V and 7 bases from J, leaving 9 bases between. CDR3 DNA sequence: TGTGCCATCAGTGATTGGGGAGGTGAAGCTTTCTTT. Protein sequence: CAISDWGGEAFF.

V and J are TRBV7-2 and TRBJ2-3; TRBD2 matches at 9 bases. The germline V gene encodes CDR1 SGHTA and CDR2 FQGNSA. V lost 3 bases to trimming and J lost 5 bases; unmatched junction nucleotides: 3. The CDR3 loop spans 14 amino acids. The CDR3 region has the DNA TGTGCCAGCAGCTTGGCGGGGGGGGGAGATACGCAGTATTTT. This translates into CASSLAGGGDTQYF.

The rearrangement links TRBV13 to TRBJ2-1; 8 bases agree with TRBD1. The V gene's germline CDR1 is PRHDT and CDR2 FYEKMQ (reference sequence). V was clipped by 5 bases and J by 4 bases; unmatched bases: 7. There are 15 residues in the CDR3. The CDR3 sequence: CASSPRQGTYNEQFF. CDR3 DNA: TGTGCCAGCAGCCCTAGACAGGGGACTTACAATGAGCAGTTCTTC.

The gene calls are TRBV7-2 and TRBJ2-1, with TRBD2 identical over 9 bases. The CDR3 is 15 residues long. The germline V gene encodes CDR1 SGHTA and CDR2 FQGNSA. V dropped 7 bases and J dropped 8; count of bases not matched to a gene: 12. The CDR3 sequence: CASIPGGGAFHEQFF. CDR3 sequence (DNA): TGTGCCAGCATCCCAGGCGGGGGGGCATTCCATGAGCAGTTCTTC.

This clone occurred a few times. The chain is built from TRBV4-3 and TRBJ2-3; TRBD2 aligns across 11 bases. V shed 2 bases and J 5 bases; nucleotides not matched to a gene: 6. CDR3 size: 16 residues. Germline V gene sequence: CDR1 LGHNA, CDR2 YSLEER. CDR3: CASSQQALAGGDTQYF. CDR3 in DNA: TGCGCCAGCAGCCAACAGGCTCTAGCGGGGGGAGATACGCAGTATTTT.

This clone came up a few times. This sequence joins TRBV7-2 and TRBJ1-1; 10 nucleotides agree with TRBD1. The CDR3 runs to 15 residues. Trimming removed 4 bases from V and 4 bases from J; junction bases left unmatched: 6. The germline gives CDR1 SGHTA, CDR2 FQGNSA. CDR3 nucleotide sequence: TGTGCCAGCAGCTCCCGACAGGGGGCAATCACTGAAGCTTTCTTT. This codes for CASSSRQGAITEAFF. The full variable domain, rest sourced from reference TRBV7-2 and TRBJ1-1, is GAGVSQSPSNKVTEKGKDVELRCDPISGHTALYWYRQSLGQGLEFLIYFQGNSAPDKSGLPSDRFSAERTGGSVSTLTIQRTQQEDSAVYLCASSSRQGAITEAFFGQGTRLTVV.

The gene calls are TRBV10-2 and TRBJ1-5; D gene unclear. This CDR3 has 14 residues. CDR1 and CDR2 (germline): WSHSY, SAAADI. Trimming cost V 0 bases and J 5 bases, with 8 bases left between them. This chain's CDR3 is CASSESNSYQPQHF. CDR3 coding DNA: TGCGCCAGCAGTGAGTCGAACTCATATCAGCCCCAGCATTTT.